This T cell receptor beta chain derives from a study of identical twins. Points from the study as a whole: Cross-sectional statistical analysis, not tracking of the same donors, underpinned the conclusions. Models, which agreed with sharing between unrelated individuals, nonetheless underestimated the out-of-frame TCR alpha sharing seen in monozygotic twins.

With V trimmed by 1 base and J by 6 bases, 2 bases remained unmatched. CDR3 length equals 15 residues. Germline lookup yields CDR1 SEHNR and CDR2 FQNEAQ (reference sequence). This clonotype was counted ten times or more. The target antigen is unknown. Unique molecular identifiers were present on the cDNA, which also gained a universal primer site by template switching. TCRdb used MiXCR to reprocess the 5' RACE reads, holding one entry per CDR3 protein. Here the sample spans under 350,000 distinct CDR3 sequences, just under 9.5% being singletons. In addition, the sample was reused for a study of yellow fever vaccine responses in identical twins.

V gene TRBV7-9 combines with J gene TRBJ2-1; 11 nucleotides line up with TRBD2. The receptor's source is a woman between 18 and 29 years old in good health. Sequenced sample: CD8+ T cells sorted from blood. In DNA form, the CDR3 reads TGTGCCAGCAGCTTAGTGGGACTAGCGGTCAATGAGCAGTTCTTC. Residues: CASSLVGLAVNEQFF.